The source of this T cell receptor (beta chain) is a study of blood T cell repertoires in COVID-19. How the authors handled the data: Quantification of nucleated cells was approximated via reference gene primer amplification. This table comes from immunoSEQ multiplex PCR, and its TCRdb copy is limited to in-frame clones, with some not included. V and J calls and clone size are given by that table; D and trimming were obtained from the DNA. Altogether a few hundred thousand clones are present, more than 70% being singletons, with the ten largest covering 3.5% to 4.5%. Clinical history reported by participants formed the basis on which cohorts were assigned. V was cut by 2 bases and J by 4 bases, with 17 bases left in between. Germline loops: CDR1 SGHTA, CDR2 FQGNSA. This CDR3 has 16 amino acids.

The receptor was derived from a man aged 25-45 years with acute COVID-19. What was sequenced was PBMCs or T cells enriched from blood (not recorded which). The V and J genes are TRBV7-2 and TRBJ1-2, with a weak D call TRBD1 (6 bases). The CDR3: CASSLNPTGWIYGYTF. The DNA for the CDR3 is TGTGCCAGCAGCTTAAATCCCACAGGGTGGATCTATGGCTACACCTTC.